The 5 T cell receptor beta chains below all came from one sample that was sequenced in a study of OX40 agonist ivuxolimab in advanced cancers. The data were produced by immunoSEQ multiplex PCR, yet TCRdb's version contains in-frame clones alone and is incomplete. Among about 81,000 clones listed, around 90% were seen once. Here the sequenced sample was CD4+ or CD8+ T cells sorted from blood, taken in a trial of the OX40 agonist ivuxolimab. All receptors come from an adult with an advanced solid tumor such as melanoma, head and neck, liver or kidney cancer.

J is TRBJ2-3 and V is TRBV7-3, with D tentatively TRBD1 or TRBD2 (5 bases each). Between the trimmed V and J ends, which lost 5 bases and 7 bases, there was a span of 7 bases. The CDR3 covers 11 residues. Germline values: CDR1 SGHTA, CDR2 FQGTGA. The CDR3 DNA follows: TGTGCCAGCAGCGAGGGGAATACGCAGTATTTT. It yields the protein CASSEGNTQYF.

The V and J genes are TRBV2 and TRBJ1-1; tentative D call: TRBD1 (5 bases). Germline V gene lookup returns CDR1 SNHLY and CDR2 FYNNEI. The V and J ends lost 3 bases and 2 bases respectively, with 10 bases between them. The CDR3 is 14 amino acids. CDR3 DNA: TGTGCCAGCAGTGATATGAGGGGTAACACTGAAGCTTTCTTT. Encoded protein: CASSDMRGNTEAFF.

The chain is built from TRBV5-1 and TRBJ2-6; D gene uncertain. Trimming stripped 0 bases from V and 4 bases from J, with 8 bases between. Germline CDR1 is SGHRS and CDR2 is YFSETQ. The CDR3 has 15 amino acids. The CDR3 region has the DNA TGCGCCAGCAGCTTGGAGGGCCACGGGGCCAACGTCCTGACTTTC. This gives the protein CASSLEGHGANVLTF. Filled out from reference TRBV5-1 and TRBJ2-6, the complete variable domain reads KAGVTQTPRYLIKTRGQQVTLSCSPISGHRSVSWYQQTPGQGLQFLFEYFSETQRNKGNFPGRFSGRQFSNSRSEMNVSTLELGDSALYLCASSLEGHGANVLTFGAGSRLTVL.

J is TRBJ1-4 and V is TRBV18, with 7 bases matching TRBD1. After removal of 3 bases from V and 5 bases from J, the junction contained 6 bases not matched to a gene. The CDR3 covers 15 residues. Germline CDR1 is KGHSH and CDR2 is LQKENI. CDR3 sequence reads: CASSPVPGGNEKLFF. Here the CDR3 DNA reads TGTGCCAGCTCACCGGTCCCAGGGGGAAATGAAAAACTGTTTTTT.

This chain uses TRBV11-2 with TRBJ2-4, with D perhaps matching TRBD2 (5 bases). The CDR3 runs 17 residues. Germline V CDR1 and CDR2: SGHAT, FQNNGV. The V and J ends lost 2 bases and 6 bases respectively, with 20 bases between them. The CDR3, as DNA: TGTGCCAGCAGCTTAAGTTTCGGGTCGAGGGTGGCAAACATTCAGTACTTC. It is translated as CASSLSFGSRVANIQYF.